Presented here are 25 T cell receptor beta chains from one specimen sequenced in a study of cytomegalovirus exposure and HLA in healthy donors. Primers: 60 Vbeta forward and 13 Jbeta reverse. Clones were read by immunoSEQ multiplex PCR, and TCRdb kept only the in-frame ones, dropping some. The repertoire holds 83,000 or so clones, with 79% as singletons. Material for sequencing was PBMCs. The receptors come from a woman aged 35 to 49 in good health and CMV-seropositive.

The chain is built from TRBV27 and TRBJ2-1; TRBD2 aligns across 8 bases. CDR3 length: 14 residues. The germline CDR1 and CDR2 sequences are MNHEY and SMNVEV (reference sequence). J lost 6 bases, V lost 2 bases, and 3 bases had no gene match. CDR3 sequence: CASSLNGRGNEQFF. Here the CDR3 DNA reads TGTGCCAGCAGTTTAAACGGGAGGGGCAATGAGCAGTTCTTC.

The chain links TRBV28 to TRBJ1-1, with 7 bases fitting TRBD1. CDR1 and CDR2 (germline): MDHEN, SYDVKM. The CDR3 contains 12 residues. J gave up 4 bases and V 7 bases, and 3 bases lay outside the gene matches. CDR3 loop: CASKGGFTEAFF. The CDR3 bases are TGTGCCAGCAAAGGGGGCTTCACTGAAGCTTTCTTT.

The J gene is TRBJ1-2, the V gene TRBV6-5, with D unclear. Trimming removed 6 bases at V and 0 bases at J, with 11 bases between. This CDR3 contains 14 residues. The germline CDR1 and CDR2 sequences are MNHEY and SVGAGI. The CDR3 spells CASSPRGSNYGYTF. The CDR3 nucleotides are TGTGCCAGCAGCCCTCGCGGTTCTAACTATGGCTACACCTTC.

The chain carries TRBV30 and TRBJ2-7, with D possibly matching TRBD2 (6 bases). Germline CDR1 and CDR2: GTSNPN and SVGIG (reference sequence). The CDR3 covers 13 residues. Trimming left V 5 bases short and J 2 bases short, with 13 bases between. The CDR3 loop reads CAWGGTETYEQYF. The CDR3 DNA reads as TGTGCCTGGGGGGGGACGGAAACCTACGAGCAGTACTTC. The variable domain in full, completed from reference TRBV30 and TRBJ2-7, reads SQTIHQWPATLVQPVGSPLSLECTVEGTSNPNLYWYRQAAGRGLQLLFYSVGIGQISSEVPQNLSASRPQDRQFILSSKKLLLSDSGFYLCAWGGTETYEQYFGPGTRLTVT.

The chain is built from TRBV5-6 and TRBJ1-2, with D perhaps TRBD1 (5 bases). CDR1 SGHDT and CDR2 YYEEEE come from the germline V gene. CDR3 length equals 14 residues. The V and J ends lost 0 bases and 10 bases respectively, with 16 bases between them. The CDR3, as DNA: TGTGCCAGCAGCTTGGTTGGGGCAGATGGGGTCTACACCTTC. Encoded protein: CASSLVGADGVYTF.

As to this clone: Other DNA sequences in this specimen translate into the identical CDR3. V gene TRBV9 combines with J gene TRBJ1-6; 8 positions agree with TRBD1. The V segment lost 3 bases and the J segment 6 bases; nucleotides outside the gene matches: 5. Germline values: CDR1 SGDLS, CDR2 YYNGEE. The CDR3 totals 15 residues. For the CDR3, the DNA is TGTGCCAGCAGCGCTGGAGACAGGGGTAATTCACCCCTCCACTTT. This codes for CASSAGDRGNSPLHF.

The CDR3 spells CASRTAGYNEQFF. The CDR3 DNA is TGTGCCAGCCGGACAGCCGGCTACAATGAGCAGTTCTTC. This chain connects TRBV19 to TRBJ2-1; tentative D call: TRBD1 (6 bases). Germline V gene data show CDR1 as LNHDA and CDR2 as SQIVND (reference sequence). The ends were cut back, 9 bases at V and 3 bases at J, with 12 bases in the middle. The CDR3 runs 13 residues.

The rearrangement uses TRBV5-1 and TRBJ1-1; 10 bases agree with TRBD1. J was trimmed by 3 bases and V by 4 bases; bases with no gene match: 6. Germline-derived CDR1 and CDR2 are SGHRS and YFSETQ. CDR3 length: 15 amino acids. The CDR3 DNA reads TGCGCCAGCAGCCCGAGACAGGGGGCGGACACTGAAGCTTTCTTT. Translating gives CASSPRQGADTEAFF.

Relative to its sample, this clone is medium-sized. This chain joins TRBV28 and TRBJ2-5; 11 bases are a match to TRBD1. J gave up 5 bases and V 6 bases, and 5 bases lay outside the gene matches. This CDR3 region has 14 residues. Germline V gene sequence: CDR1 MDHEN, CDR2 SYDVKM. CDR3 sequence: CASSPGQGGETQYF. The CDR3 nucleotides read TGTGCCAGCAGCCCGGGACAGGGGGGCGAGACCCAGTACTTC.

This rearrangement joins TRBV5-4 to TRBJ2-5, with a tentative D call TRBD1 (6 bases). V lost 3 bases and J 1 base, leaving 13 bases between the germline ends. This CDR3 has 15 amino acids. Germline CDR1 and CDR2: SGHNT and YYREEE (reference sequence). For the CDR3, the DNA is TGTGCCAGCAGCTCCCTCCGGGACACCCAAGAGACCCAGTACTTC. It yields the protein CASSSLRDTQETQYF.

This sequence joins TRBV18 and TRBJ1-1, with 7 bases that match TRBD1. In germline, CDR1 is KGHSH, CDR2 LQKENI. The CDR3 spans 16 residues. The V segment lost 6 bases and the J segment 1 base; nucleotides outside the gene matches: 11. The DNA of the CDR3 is TGTGCCAGCTCTAGGGACAGTGAGCTGGGGAACACTGAAGCTTTCTTT. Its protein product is CASSRDSELGNTEAFF.

Here the CDR3 reads CASSFQGYEQYF. CDR3 nucleotide sequence: TGTGCCAGCAGTTTTCAGGGCTACGAGCAGTACTTC. V usage is TRBV28 and J usage is TRBJ2-7; possible D gene TRBD1, 5 bases. Trimming removed 3 bases at V and 3 bases at J, with 6 bases between. Germline V CDR1 and CDR2: MDHEN, SYDVKM. This CDR3 comprises 12 residues.

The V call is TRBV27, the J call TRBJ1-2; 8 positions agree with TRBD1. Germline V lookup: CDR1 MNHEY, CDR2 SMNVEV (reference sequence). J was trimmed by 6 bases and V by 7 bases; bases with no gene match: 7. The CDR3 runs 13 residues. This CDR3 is CASKPQGADGYTF. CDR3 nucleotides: TGTGCCAGCAAACCTCAGGGGGCGGATGGCTACACCTTC.

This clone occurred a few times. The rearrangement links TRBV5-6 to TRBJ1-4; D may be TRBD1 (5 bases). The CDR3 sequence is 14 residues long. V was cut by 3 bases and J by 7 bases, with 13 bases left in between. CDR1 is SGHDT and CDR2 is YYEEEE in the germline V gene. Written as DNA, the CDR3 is TGTGCCAGCAGCTCCCGGACGGGGGTTGAAAAACTGTTTTTT. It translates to CASSSRTGVEKLFF.

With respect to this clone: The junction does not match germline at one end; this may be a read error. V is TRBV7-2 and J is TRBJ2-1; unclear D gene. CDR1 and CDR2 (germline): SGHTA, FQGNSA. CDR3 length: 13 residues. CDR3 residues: CASSLRNYDEQFF. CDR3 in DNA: TGTGCCAGCAGCTTAAGAAACTACGATGAGCAGTTCTTC.

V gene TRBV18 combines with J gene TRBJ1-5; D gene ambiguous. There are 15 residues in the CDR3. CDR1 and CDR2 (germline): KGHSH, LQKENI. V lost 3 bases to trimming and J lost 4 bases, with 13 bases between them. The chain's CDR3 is CASSPDLGKNQPQHF. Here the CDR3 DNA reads TGTGCCAGCTCACCGGACTTGGGCAAGAATCAGCCCCAGCATTTT.

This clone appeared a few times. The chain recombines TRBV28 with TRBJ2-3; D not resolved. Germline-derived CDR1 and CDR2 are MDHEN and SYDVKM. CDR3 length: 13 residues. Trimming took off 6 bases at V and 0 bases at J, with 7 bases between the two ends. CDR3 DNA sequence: TGTGCCAGCAGCAAGACTAGCACAGATACGCAGTATTTT. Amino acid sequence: CASSKTSTDTQYF.

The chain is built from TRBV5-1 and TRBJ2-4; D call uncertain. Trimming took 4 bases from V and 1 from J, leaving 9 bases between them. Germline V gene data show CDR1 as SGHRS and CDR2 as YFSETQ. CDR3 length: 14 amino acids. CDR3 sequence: CASSQATAKNIQYF. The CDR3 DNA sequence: TGCGCCAGCAGCCAAGCGACGGCCAAAAACATTCAGTACTTC.

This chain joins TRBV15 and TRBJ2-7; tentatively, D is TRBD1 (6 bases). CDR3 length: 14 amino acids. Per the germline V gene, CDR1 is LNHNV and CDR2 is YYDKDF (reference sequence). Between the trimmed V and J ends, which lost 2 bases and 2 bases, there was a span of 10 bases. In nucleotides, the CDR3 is TGTGCCACCAGCAGAACCGGGACAACCTACGAGCAGTACTTC. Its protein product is CATSRTGTTYEQYF.

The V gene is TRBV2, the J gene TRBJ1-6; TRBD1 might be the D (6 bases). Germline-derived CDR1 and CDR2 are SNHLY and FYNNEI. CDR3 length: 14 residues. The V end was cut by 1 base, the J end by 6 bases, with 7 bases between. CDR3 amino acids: CASSEGGGNSPLHF. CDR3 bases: TGTGCCAGCAGTGAAGGAGGGGGTAATTCACCCCTCCACTTT.

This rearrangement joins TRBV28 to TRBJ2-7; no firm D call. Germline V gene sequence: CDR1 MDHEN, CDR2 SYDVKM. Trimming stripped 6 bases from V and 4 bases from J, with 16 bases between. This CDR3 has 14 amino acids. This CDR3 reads CASSLYSRKYEQYF. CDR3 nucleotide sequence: TGTGCCAGCAGCCTCTACAGTAGGAAGTACGAGCAGTACTTC.

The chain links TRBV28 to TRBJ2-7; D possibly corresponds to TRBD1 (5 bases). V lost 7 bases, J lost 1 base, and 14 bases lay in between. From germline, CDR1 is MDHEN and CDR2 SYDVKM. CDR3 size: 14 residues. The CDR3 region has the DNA TGTGCCAGCATGGGTTACAGGACGTCCTACGAGCAGTACTTC. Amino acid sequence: CASMGYRTSYEQYF.

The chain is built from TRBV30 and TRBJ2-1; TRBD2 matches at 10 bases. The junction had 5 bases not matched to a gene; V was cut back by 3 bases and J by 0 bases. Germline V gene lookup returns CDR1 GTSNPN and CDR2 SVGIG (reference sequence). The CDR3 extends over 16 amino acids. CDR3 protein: CAWRVAGGSSYNEQFF. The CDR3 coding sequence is TGTGCCTGGAGAGTAGCGGGAGGCTCCTCCTACAATGAGCAGTTCTTC.

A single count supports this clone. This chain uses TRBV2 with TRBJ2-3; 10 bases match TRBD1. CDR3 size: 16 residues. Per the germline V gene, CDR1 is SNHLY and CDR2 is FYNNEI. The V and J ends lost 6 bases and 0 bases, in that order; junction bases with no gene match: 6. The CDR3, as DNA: TGTGCCAGCAGAAGGGGACAGGGGCTTAGCACAGATACGCAGTATTTT. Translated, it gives CASRRGQGLSTDTQYF.

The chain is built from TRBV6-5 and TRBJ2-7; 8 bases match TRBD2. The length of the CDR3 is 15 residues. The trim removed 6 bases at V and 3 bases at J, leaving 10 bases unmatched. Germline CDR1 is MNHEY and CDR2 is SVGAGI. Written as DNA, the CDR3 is TGTGCCAGCAGCGCCGCGGCGGGGGGACTCTACGAGCAGTACTTC. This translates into CASSAAAGGLYEQYF.